This TCR beta chain came from a study of response to subunit inactivated influenza vaccine. This clonotype was recorded many times. Germline V gene lookup returns CDR1 LGHDT and CDR2 YNNKEL (reference sequence). The V and J ends lost 2 bases and 7 bases, in that order; junction bases with no gene match: 2. The CDR3 sequence is 14 residues long. A single record per CDR3 protein comes from TCRdb applying MiXCR to the RT-PCR reads. In the table there are some 640,000 distinct CDR3 sequences, 14% of which are singletons. Sequenced material: PBMCs from blood, taken 14 to 15 days before vaccination. The clonotype was recovered from a man aged 45-65 years who received an inactivated influenza vaccine. The chain has TRBV3-1 and TRBJ2-1, with 10 bases matching TRBD2. In DNA, the CDR3 is TGTGCCAGCAGCCAATCTAGCGGGGGTAATGAGCAGTTCTTC. It translates to CASSQSSGGNEQFF.